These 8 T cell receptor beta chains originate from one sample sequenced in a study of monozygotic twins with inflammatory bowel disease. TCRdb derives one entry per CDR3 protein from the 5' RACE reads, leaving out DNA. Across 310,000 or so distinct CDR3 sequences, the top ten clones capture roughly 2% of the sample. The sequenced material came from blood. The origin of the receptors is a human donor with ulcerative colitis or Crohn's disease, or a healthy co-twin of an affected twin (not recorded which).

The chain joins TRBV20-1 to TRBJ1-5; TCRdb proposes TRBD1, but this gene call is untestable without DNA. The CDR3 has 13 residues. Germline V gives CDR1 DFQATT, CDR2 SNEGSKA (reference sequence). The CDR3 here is CSAFGDSYQPQHF.

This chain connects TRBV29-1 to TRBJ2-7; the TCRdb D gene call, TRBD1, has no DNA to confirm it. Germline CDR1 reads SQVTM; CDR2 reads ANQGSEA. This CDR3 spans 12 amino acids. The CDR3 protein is CSGGQGRYEQYF.

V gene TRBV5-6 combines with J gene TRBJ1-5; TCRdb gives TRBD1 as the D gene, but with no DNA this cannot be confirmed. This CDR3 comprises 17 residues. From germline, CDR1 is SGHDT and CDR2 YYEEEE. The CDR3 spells CASSLGRDRGLNQPQHF. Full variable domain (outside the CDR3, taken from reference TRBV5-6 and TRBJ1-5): DAGVTQSPTHLIKTRGQQVTLRCSPKSGHDTVSWYQQALGQGPQFIFQYYEEEERQRGNFPDRFSGHQFPNYSSELNVNALLLGDSALYLCASSLGRDRGLNQPQHFGDGTRLSIL.

The CDR3 region is CASRQSGQGRLEQFF. The chain uses TRBV7-9 and TRBJ2-1; TCRdb's D call, TRBD1, is unchecked because there is no DNA. The CDR3 is made up of 15 amino acids. CDR1 is SEHNR, CDR2 FQNEAQ, per germline (reference sequence).

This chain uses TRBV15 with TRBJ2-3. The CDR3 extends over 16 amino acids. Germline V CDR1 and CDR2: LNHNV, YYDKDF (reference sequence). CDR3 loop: CATLHVRGSYTDTQYF.

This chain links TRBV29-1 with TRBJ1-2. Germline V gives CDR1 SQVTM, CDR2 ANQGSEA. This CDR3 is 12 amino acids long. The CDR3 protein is CSGKSALYGYTF. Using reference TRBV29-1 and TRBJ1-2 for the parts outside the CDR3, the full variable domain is SAVISQKPSRDICQRGTSLTIQCQVDSQVTMMFWYRQQPGQSLTLIATANQGSEATYESGFVIDKFPISRPNLTFSTLTVSNMSPEDSSIYLCSGKSALYGYTFGSGTRLTVV.

CDR3 region: CASSRSGTGGVDMQYF. V gene TRBV5-1 combines with J gene TRBJ2-3; with no DNA, the TCRdb D assignment of TRBD1 cannot be verified. The CDR3 extends over 16 amino acids. The germline gives CDR1 SGHRS, CDR2 YFSETQ.

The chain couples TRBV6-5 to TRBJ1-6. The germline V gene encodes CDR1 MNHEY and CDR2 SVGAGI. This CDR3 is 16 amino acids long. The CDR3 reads CASSYSRYSYNSPLHF.